The 22 T cell receptor beta chains listed next were all sequenced from one sample in a study of identical twins. Each CDR3 protein gets one entry after TCRdb re-called the 5' RACE reads with MiXCR. The repertoire holds more than 1.5 million distinct CDR3 sequences, with more than 30% as singletons. The specimen sequenced was cord blood. Receptors were obtained from a newborn girl in good health.

This sequence joins TRBV28 and TRBJ2-7; 8 nucleotides agree with TRBD1. Germline V gene lookup returns CDR1 MDHEN and CDR2 SYDVKM. This CDR3 has 16 amino acids. With V trimmed by 0 bases and J by 1 base, 5 bases remained unmatched. CDR3 amino acids: CASSLWTGDPSYEQYF. CDR3 coding DNA: TGTGCCAGCAGTTTATGGACAGGGGACCCTTCCTACGAGCAGTACTTC.

The chain combines TRBV25-1 with TRBJ1-6; possibly TRBD1 for D (6 bases). Trimming took 2 bases from V and 10 from J, leaving 9 bases between them. CDR1 and CDR2 (germline): MGHDK, SYGVNS. This CDR3 is built from 13 residues. The CDR3 region is CASSERGSSPLHF. The CDR3 DNA reads as TGTGCCAGCAGTGAAAGGGGGAGCTCACCCCTCCACTTT.

The chain recombines TRBV4-2 with TRBJ2-3, with D unresolved. This CDR3 has 17 amino acids. Trimming stripped 4 bases from V and 0 bases from J, with 17 bases between. CDR1 and CDR2 from the germline V gene are LGHNA and YNFKEQ. The chain's CDR3 is CASSLSSGRRSTDTQYF. CDR3 in DNA: TGTGCCAGCAGCCTTTCCTCGGGCCGCCGTAGCACAGATACGCAGTATTTT.

At least ten counts were recorded for this clonotype. The rearrangement links TRBV28 to TRBJ2-5; D possibly corresponds to TRBD1 (5 bases). Germline V gene lookup returns CDR1 MDHEN and CDR2 SYDVKM. The germline V and J ends were trimmed by 5 bases and 2 bases, with 9 bases remaining between them. This CDR3 has 13 amino acids. The CDR3 DNA follows: TGTGCCAGCAGTGCAGGACATCAAGAGACCCAGTACTTC. This sequence encodes CASSAGHQETQYF.

A few counts support this clonotype. V and J are TRBV28 and TRBJ2-1; 9 bases map to TRBD2. Germline loops: CDR1 MDHEN, CDR2 SYDVKM. V was pared by 7 bases and J by 5 bases, with 9 bases of the junction left unmatched. The CDR3 has 15 residues. The CDR3 sequence is CASTPLAGRNNEQFF. The CDR3 DNA is TGTGCCAGCACCCCTCTAGCGGGGAGGAACAATGAGCAGTTCTTC.

The chain recombines TRBV2 with TRBJ2-5; 9 nucleotides match TRBD2. The germline CDR1 and CDR2 sequences are SNHLY and FYNNEI. V was clipped by 4 bases and J by 11 bases; unmatched bases: 14. This CDR3 contains 15 residues. Here the CDR3 DNA reads TGTGCCAGCAGTGGGTCGGGACTAGCCCACAATGAGCAGTACTTC. Its protein product is CASSGSGLAHNEQYF.

This rearrangement joins TRBV9 to TRBJ2-1, with no clear D. CDR1 and CDR2 from the germline V gene are SGDLS and YYNGEE. Trimming took 0 bases from V and 10 from J, leaving 11 bases between them. The CDR3 consists of 13 residues. CDR3 residues: CASSVGVGWEQFF. DNA of the CDR3: TGTGCCAGCAGCGTAGGAGTGGGTTGGGAGCAGTTCTTC.

This clonotype showed up just a few times. The chain carries TRBV28 and TRBJ2-1; 7 bases line up with TRBD1. V was pared by 5 bases and J by 6 bases, with 10 bases of the junction left unmatched. This CDR3 contains 15 residues. CDR1 MDHEN and CDR2 SYDVKM come from the germline V gene. DNA for the CDR3: TGTGCCAGCAGTCCCGGGACAGCGAGCCTCAATGAGCAGTTCTTC. Translating it yields CASSPGTASLNEQFF. Combining the CDR3 with reference TRBV28 and TRBJ2-1 gives the whole variable domain DVKVTQSSRYLVKRTGEKVFLECVQDMDHENMFWYRQDPGLGLRLIYFSYDVKMKEKGDIPEGYSVSREKKERFSLILESASTNQTSMYLCASSPGTASLNEQFFGPGTRLTVL.

The chain has TRBV14 and TRBJ1-2; 7 nucleotides line up with TRBD1. The germline gives CDR1 SGHDN, CDR2 FVKESK. V gave up 4 bases and J gave up 8 bases; unmatched junction bases: 7. This CDR3 comprises 13 residues. CDR3 residues: CASSPLQGKGYTF. CDR3 DNA: TGTGCCAGCAGCCCCCTACAGGGGAAGGGCTACACCTTC.

This clonotype came up many times. The chain links TRBV12-3 or TRBV12-4 to TRBJ2-7, with 11 bases fitting TRBD2. The CDR3 contains 17 residues. V shed 0 bases, J shed 0 bases, and the junction held 4 bases outside the gene matches. The CDR3 here is CASSLAIAGGSSYEQYF. For the CDR3, the DNA is TGTGCCAGCAGTTTAGCTATAGCGGGGGGGAGCTCCTACGAGCAGTACTTC.

CDR3: CSARDSSQNTQYF. In DNA, the CDR3 is TGCAGTGCTAGAGATTCTAGTCAGAATACGCAGTATTTT. The rearrangement links TRBV20-1 to TRBJ2-3; D gene unclear. The CDR3 length is 13 residues. V was clipped by 0 bases and J by 7 bases, with 11 bases between them. Germline CDR1 DFQATT, CDR2 SNEGSKA (reference sequence).

Only a few counts were recorded for this clonotype. The J gene is TRBJ2-1, the V gene TRBV20-1; 9 bases line up with TRBD2. J gave up 5 bases and V 7 bases, and 6 bases lay outside the gene matches. The CDR3 length is 13 residues. From germline, CDR1 is DFQATT and CDR2 SNEGSKA (reference sequence). This CDR3 is CSVRLAADNEQFF. The CDR3 nucleotides are TGCAGTGTGAGACTAGCGGCTGACAATGAGCAGTTCTTC.

This rearrangement joins TRBV12-3 or TRBV12-4 to TRBJ2-3; TRBD2 matches 7 bases. The CDR3 loop spans 16 amino acids. With 6 bases clipped from V and 4 bases from J, the junction kept 13 bases outside the gene matches. The CDR3 here is CASSSWASGRADTQYF. CDR3 nucleotide sequence: TGTGCCAGCAGCTCTTGGGCTAGCGGAAGAGCAGATACGCAGTATTTT.

The chain recombines TRBV6-5 with TRBJ1-2; 10 nucleotides line up with TRBD1. The CDR3 totals 17 residues. The V and J ends lost 3 bases and 1 base, in that order; junction bases with no gene match: 8. CDR1 MNHEY and CDR2 SVGAGI come from the germline V gene. Here the CDR3 reads CASSYFGGTGDNYGYTF. The CDR3 nucleotides read TGTGCCAGCAGTTATTTCGGAGGGACAGGGGATAACTATGGCTACACCTTC.

The rearrangement links TRBV5-1 to TRBJ2-4; 7 bases are shared with TRBD2. V was clipped by 1 base and J by 1 base; unmatched bases: 8. CDR1 is SGHRS and CDR2 is YFSETQ in the germline V gene. The CDR3 spans 17 residues. In DNA, the CDR3 is TGCGCCAGCAGCTTGTATGGGGAGGGTTTCGCCAAAAACATTCAGTACTTC. Protein: CASSLYGEGFAKNIQYF.

Only a few counts were recorded for this clonotype. The chain carries TRBV3-1 and TRBJ1-5; 9 bases are a match to TRBD1. CDR3 length: 16 residues. V was pared by 4 bases and J by 3 bases, with 7 bases of the junction left unmatched. Germline V gene lookup returns CDR1 LGHDT and CDR2 YNNKEL (reference sequence). The CDR3 spells CASSPGTGYDNQPQHF. DNA of the CDR3: TGTGCCAGCAGCCCCGGGACAGGGTACGACAATCAGCCCCAGCATTTT.

Points on this clonotype: An end of the junction does not agree with germline; a read error may underlie this. The chain couples TRBV3-1 to TRBJ1-2; D might be TRBD1 (6 bases). The germline gives CDR1 LGHDT, CDR2 YNNKEL (reference sequence). The CDR3 is 14 amino acids. As DNA, the CDR3 is TGTGCCTGCAGCCAACGGACAGCCTCCTATGGCTACACCTTC. Translated, it gives CACSQRTASYGYTF.

The J gene is TRBJ2-7, the V gene TRBV20-1; no firm D call. Near its end, the DNA agrees better with TRBJ2-5, so the J call may be wrong. The CDR3 contains 15 residues. Germline CDR1 is DFQATT and CDR2 is SNEGSKA (reference sequence). The CDR3: CSASKRPLGWETQYF. Written as DNA, the CDR3 is TGCAGTGCTAGCAAACGACCCCTAGGGTGGGAGACCCAGTACTTC.

At least ten counts were recorded for this clonotype. The V and J genes are TRBV6-5 and TRBJ2-1, with D uncertain. Germline V lookup: CDR1 MNHEY, CDR2 SVGAGI. The CDR3 extends over 15 amino acids. Trimming took 2 bases from V and 4 from J, leaving 12 bases between them. For the CDR3, the DNA is TGTGCCAGCAGTTACGGCTACCCCCTATACAATGAGCAGTTCTTC. It translates to CASSYGYPLYNEQFF.

This clonotype has ten or more counts. The rearrangement links TRBV7-2 to TRBJ2-3; TRBD2 might be the D (5 bases). The CDR3 is 14 amino acids. V was shortened by 1 base and J by 2 bases, with 7 bases between the two germline ends. Looked up from germline, CDR1 is SGHTA and CDR2 is FQGNSA. The CDR3 DNA reads TGTGCCAGCAGCTTAGGACTATACACAGATACGCAGTATTTT. This codes for CASSLGLYTDTQYF.

This clonotype occurred a few times. This chain uses TRBV27 with TRBJ2-1; 7 bases map to TRBD2. J gave up 4 bases and V 10 bases, and 4 bases lay outside the gene matches. CDR1 and CDR2 from the germline V gene are MNHEY and SMNVEV (reference sequence). The CDR3 is 12 amino acids. CDR3 DNA sequence: TGTGCCACGGTGGGGGGGTACAATGAGCAGTTCTTC. It specifies CATVGGYNEQFF.

The CDR3 sequence: CSARILPGLAGGDLVADTQYF. Here the CDR3 DNA reads TGCAGTGCTAGAATACTTCCGGGACTAGCGGGAGGGGATTTAGTTGCAGATACGCAGTATTTT. This chain uses TRBV20-1 with TRBJ2-3, with 16 positions matching TRBD2. V lost 2 bases to trimming and J lost 4 bases; unmatched junction nucleotides: 18. CDR3 length: 21 amino acids. Germline assignment: CDR1 DFQATT and CDR2 SNEGSKA (reference sequence).